This is a list of T cell receptor beta chains from one sample in a study of beta chain features in type 1 diabetes. The repertoire was sequenced with immunoSEQ multiplex PCR; TCRdb's copy has only in-frame clones and lacks some. There are fewer than 450,000 clones in the sample; roughly 14% occur only once, and approximately 0.016% lies in the top ten. The sample taken for sequencing was naive CD4+ T cells from blood. The receptors derive from a woman in her late teens or twenties with type 1 diabetes. Each CDR3 is given with its conserved first and last residue. A D gene is named only where the DNA matches it firmly. Rows give clone size only sometimes, using once, few, many, or a class for an expanded clone.

abundance,d_gene,v_gene,j_gene,CDR3aa,CDR3nt
NA,TRBD2,TRBV5-1,TRBJ2-2,CASSPGLETGELFF,TGCGCCAGCAGCCCGGGACTAGAGACCGGGGAGCTGTTTTTT
few,TRBD1,TRBV25-1,TRBJ1-1,CASKRQGGYAEAFF,TGTGCCAGCAAAAGACAGGGAGGTTACGCTGAAGCTTTCTTT
few,NA,TRBV7-2,TRBJ2-5,CASSFSTQETQYF,TGTGCCAGCAGCTTTTCCACACAAGAGACCCAGTACTTC
few,NA,TRBV15,TRBJ1-4,CATSRDRGGEKLFF,TGTGCCACCAGCAGAGACAGGGGTGGTGAAAAACTGTTTTTT
few,TRBD1,TRBV5-4,TRBJ1-1,CASSWDRGEAFF,TGTGCCAGCAGCTGGGACAGGGGTGAAGCTTTCTTT
NA,TRBD2,TRBV11-3,TRBJ2-7,CASSRTSGELGQYF,TGTGCCAGCAGCCGGACTAGCGGGGAGTTAGGGCAGTACTTC
NA,NA,TRBV18,TRBJ1-2,CASSHPFSRNPYGYTF,TGTGCCAGCTCACACCCCTTTAGCCGCAACCCGTATGGCTACACCTTC
NA,NA,TRBV19,TRBJ2-4,CASTPDLAKNIQYF,TGTGCCAGTACCCCGGACTTAGCCAAAAACATTCAGTACTTC
few,NA,TRBV5-1,TRBJ2-3,CASSSFTDTQYF,TGCGCCAGCAGCTCCTTCACAGATACGCAGTATTTT
few,NA,TRBV5-4,TRBJ2-1,CASSLPYGTGSGDEQFF,TGTGCCAGCAGCTTGCCTTACGGGACAGGAAGCGGGGATGAGCAGTTCTTC
NA,NA,TRBV4-1,TRBJ2-5,CASSQDGWAGRGGETQYF,TGCGCCAGCAGCCAAGATGGTTGGGCGGGCAGGGGTGGAGAGACCCAGTACTTC
few,TRBD2,TRBV9,TRBJ2-1,CASSARLAHEQFF,TGTGCCAGCAGCGCCAGACTAGCGCATGAGCAGTTCTTC
NA,NA,TRBV5-4,TRBJ2-1,CASSLYASERNEQFF,TGTGCCAGCAGCTTGTATGCTAGCGAACGCAATGAGCAGTTCTTC
few,TRBD2,TRBV7-2,TRBJ2-3,CASSLGSLAGVADTQYF,TGTGCCAGCAGCTTAGGCTCGCTAGCGGGAGTTGCAGATACGCAGTATTTT
NA,NA,TRBV7-8,TRBJ1-2,CASSFLNYGYTF,TGTGCCAGCAGCTTTCTAAACTATGGCTACACCTTC
few,NA,TRBV7-9,TRBJ2-3,CASSFVPTPDTQYF,TGTGCCAGCAGCTTTGTCCCCACTCCAGATACGCAGTATTTT
few,NA,TRBV19,TRBJ2-2,CASSTRGAEAGELFF,TGTGCCAGTAGCACCCGAGGAGCTGAGGCCGGGGAGCTGTTTTTT
few,NA,TRBV9,TRBJ2-3,CASSVSSQGSDTQYF,TGTGCCAGCAGCGTCTCTAGTCAGGGGTCAGATACGCAGTATTTT
few,NA,TRBV5-4,TRBJ2-5,CASSLGGSGETQYF,TGTGCCAGCAGCTTGGGGGGCTCAGGAGAGACCCAGTACTTC
once,NA,TRBV2,TRBJ2-3,CASSEIPAEYTQYF,TGTGCCAGCAGTGAAATCCCAGCGGAGTATACGCAGTATTTT
once,NA,TRBV7-8,TRBJ2-1,CASSLPRDTGSSYNEQFF,TGTGCCAGCAGCTTACCCCGGGACACGGGGAGCTCCTACAATGAGCAGTTCTTC
NA,NA,TRBV19,TRBJ2-1,CASMSGTSYNEQFF,TGTGCCAGTATGAGCGGAACCTCCTACAATGAGCAGTTCTTC
few,TRBD1,TRBV7-9,TRBJ1-5,CASSLGRGQVQPQHF,TGTGCCAGCAGCTTAGGCAGGGGGCAAGTTCAGCCCCAGCATTTT
NA,TRBD1,TRBV5-1,TRBJ2-1,CASSPWTGFSLSYNEQFF,TGCGCCAGCAGCCCCTGGACAGGGTTTTCCCTCTCCTACAATGAGCAGTTCTTC
few,TRBD2,TRBV7-2,TRBJ2-2,CASSAGLAGPDTGELFF,TGTGCCAGCAGCGCCGGACTAGCGGGGCCCGACACCGGGGAGCTGTTTTTT
NA,TRBD1,TRBV5-4,TRBJ2-5,CASSLRTGTGGETQYF,TGTGCCAGCAGCTTAAGGACAGGGACCGGGGGAGAGACCCAGTACTTC
NA,NA,TRBV2,TRBJ2-1,CASRRAYNEQFF,TGTGCCAGTCGGAGGGCCTACAATGAGCAGTTCTTC
NA,TRBD1,TRBV7-2,TRBJ2-5,CASSKGQGQETQYF,TGTGCCAGCAGCAAAGGACAGGGCCAAGAGACCCAGTACTTC
NA,TRBD1,TRBV27,TRBJ1-2,CASSSWTGANYGYTF,TGTGCCAGCAGTTCATGGACAGGGGCTAACTATGGCTACACCTTC
NA,TRBD1,TRBV18,TRBJ1-5,CASSSTGNRDQPQHF,TGTGCCAGCTCATCGACAGGGAATCGAGATCAGCCCCAGCATTTT
few,TRBD2,TRBV7-9,TRBJ2-1,CASSFGLAGGGYNEQFF,TGTGCCAGCAGTTTTGGACTAGCGGGAGGAGGTTACAATGAGCAGTTCTTC
few,TRBD1,TRBV2,TRBJ1-1,CASSSRTGRAFF,TGTGCCAGCAGTTCGCGGACAGGGAGGGCTTTCTTT
few,TRBD1,TRBV5-1,TRBJ2-7,CASSLQGARGEQYF,TGCGCCAGCAGCTTGCAGGGGGCGAGGGGCGAGCAGTACTTC
NA,NA,TRBV5-4,TRBJ2-3,CASSLGGTVTDTQYF,TGTGCCAGCAGTTTAGGTGGGACTGTCACAGATACGCAGTATTTT
few,NA,TRBV12-2,TRBJ1-1,CASRSPKIPGAGNTEAFF,TGTGCAAGTCGTTCCCCAAAGATCCCAGGGGCCGGTAACACTGAAGCTTTCTTT
few,TRBD2,TRBV18,TRBJ2-1,CASSPQLAGGPLGQFF,TGTGCCAGCTCACCCCAACTAGCGGGAGGACCCCTAGGGCAGTTCTTC
few,NA,TRBV19,TRBJ1-5,CASTPGLSNQPQHF,TGTGCCAGTACCCCAGGGTTGAGCAATCAGCCCCAGCATTTT
few,TRBD1,TRBV28,TRBJ2-2,CASSQGALGAGELFF,TGTGCCAGCAGCCAGGGGGCTCTGGGAGCCGGGGAGCTGTTTTTT
few,TRBD2,TRBV2,TRBJ2-1,CASNGLAGGYNEQFF,TGTGCCAGCAACGGACTAGCGGGAGGCTACAATGAGCAGTTCTTC
NA,NA,TRBV5-8,TRBJ2-2,CASRPPQGGGTGELFF,TGTGCCAGCAGGCCCCCACAGGGAGGGGGCACCGGGGAGCTGTTTTTT
NA,NA,TRBV18,TRBJ1-2,CASSPSEDNYGYTF,TGTGCCAGCTCTCCCTCGGAGGACAACTATGGCTACACCTTC
few,TRBD1,TRBV23-1,TRBJ1-5,CASSQYGQGRTYSNQPQHF,TGCGCCAGCAGTCAATACGGACAGGGGCGAACCTATAGCAATCAGCCCCAGCATTTT
NA,TRBD1,TRBV30,TRBJ2-5,CAWSVTGDRGTQYF,TGTGCCTGGAGTGTAACAGGGGACAGGGGGACCCAGTACTTC
few,TRBD1,TRBV6-6,TRBJ2-5,CASSYGGTGQETQYF,TGTGCCAGCAGTTACGGGGGGACAGGTCAGGAGACCCAGTACTTC
NA,TRBD2,TRBV28,TRBJ2-7,CASSTRLAGTYEQYF,TGTGCCAGCAGTACCCGACTAGCGGGAACCTACGAGCAGTACTTC
few,TRBD2,TRBV29-1,TRBJ2-1,CSVVGGIGNEQFF,TGCAGCGTTGTCGGGGGGATCGGAAATGAGCAGTTCTTC
few,NA,TRBV5-1,TRBJ1-1,CASSLTRAEAFF,TGCGCCAGCAGCTTAACGCGGGCTGAAGCTTTCTTT
few,NA,TRBV5-1,TRBJ2-1,CASSLVLSGSYNEQFF,TGCGCCAGCAGCTTGGTCCTTAGCGGCTCCTACAATGAGCAGTTCTTC
few,NA,TRBV6-5,TRBJ1-4,CASSGGATNEKLFF,TGTGCCAGCAGTGGCGGGGCAACTAATGAAAAACTGTTTTTT
NA,TRBD2,TRBV27,TRBJ2-1,CASSRETSGRRTYNEQFF,TGTGCCAGCAGTAGAGAGACTAGCGGGAGACGGACCTACAATGAGCAGTTCTTC
NA,TRBD1,TRBV27,TRBJ2-5,CASSHTGVPGQSQETQYF,TGTGCCAGCAGCCACACAGGGGTCCCGGGGCAATCTCAAGAGACCCAGTACTTC